One and the same sample provided the 19 T cell receptor beta chains below, sequenced in a study of early T cells in non-severe SARS-CoV-2 infection. A single record per CDR3 protein comes from TCRdb applying MiXCR to the 5' RACE reads. The sample holds roughly 57,000 distinct CDR3 sequences, less than 15% seen once. The specimen comprised whole blood, sampled at baseline. The receptors shown here come from an adult who was a healthcare worker with PCR-confirmed SARS-CoV-2 infection or an uninfected control (not recorded which).

The chain has TRBV9 and TRBJ2-7; D is possibly TRBD2 (5 bases). From germline, CDR1 is SGDLS and CDR2 YYNGEE. This CDR3 contains 16 residues. Trimming shortened V by 3 bases and J by 0 bases, and 16 bases separated the two germline ends. The CDR3 here is CASSAGLGLSSYEQYF. As DNA, the CDR3 is TGTGCCAGCAGCGCCGGACTTGGCCTAAGCTCCTACGAGCAGTACTTC.

This clonotype was found a few times. The chain recombines TRBV3-1 with TRBJ2-5; 9 positions match TRBD1. This CDR3 is 17 amino acids long. V trimming: 7 bases; J trimming: 3 bases; junction bases outside the gene matches: 15. Germline V gives CDR1 LGHDT, CDR2 YNNKEL (reference sequence). The CDR3 DNA reads TGTGCCAGCACCGCAAACCACGATTGGACAGGGGAAGAGACCCAGTACTTC. It specifies CASTANHDWTGEETQYF.

The V gene is TRBV3-1, the J gene TRBJ2-3; 10 bases line up with TRBD2. Per germline, CDR1 LGHDT and CDR2 YNNKEL (reference sequence). J gave up 1 base and V 5 bases, and 6 bases lay outside the gene matches. The CDR3 has 16 residues. Here the CDR3 DNA reads TGTGCCAGCAGCACATTAGCGGGAGGACGCACAGATACGCAGTATTTT. It is translated as CASSTLAGGRTDTQYF.

This clonotype was seen ten or more times. The rearrangement joins TRBV2 to TRBJ2-1; no clear D gene. Trimming left V 6 bases short and J 8 bases short, with 8 bases between. The length of the CDR3 is 11 residues. Per germline, CDR1 SNHLY and CDR2 FYNNEI. This CDR3 is CASRTQDEQFF. The CDR3 DNA is TGTGCCAGCAGGACCCAGGATGAGCAGTTCTTC.

This clonotype rates as medium-sized. The chain links TRBV20-1 to TRBJ2-7; 10 bases match TRBD2. CDR1 and CDR2 (germline): DFQATT, SNEGSKA (reference sequence). This CDR3 is 13 amino acids long. V lost 1 base, J lost 3 bases, and 0 bases stayed unmatched. The CDR3 bases are TGCAGTGCTAGAGGACTAGCGGGCTACGAGCAGTACTTC. Translated: CSARGLAGYEQYF.

This clonotype appeared a few times. As DNA, the CDR3 is TGCAGTGCTGGAGCCGGGACTAGCGGGGGGGATGAGCAGTTCTTC. This translates into CSAGAGTSGGDEQFF. The chain has TRBV20-1 and TRBJ2-1; 16 positions match TRBD2. The germline V gene encodes CDR1 DFQATT and CDR2 SNEGSKA (reference sequence). The CDR3 is made up of 15 amino acids. Germline trimming cut 5 bases from V and 8 bases from J; bases unmatched to any gene: 6.

This clonotype occurred many times. The V and J genes are TRBV12-5 and TRBJ2-1; D perhaps matches TRBD2 (6 bases). Trimming shortened V by 3 bases and J by 7 bases, and 13 bases separated the two germline ends. Germline V gene sequence: CDR1 LGHNT, CDR2 FRNRAP. The CDR3 is made up of 14 amino acids. In DNA, the CDR3 is TGTGCTAGTGGTTTATTGGCGGGAAAGAATGAGCAGTTCTTC. Protein product: CASGLLAGKNEQFF.

The V call is TRBV2, the J call TRBJ2-1; TRBD1 might be the D (7 bases). With 3 bases removed from V and 8 bases from J, the gap between germline ends came to 8 bases. Germline V gene data show CDR1 as SNHLY and CDR2 as FYNNEI. The CDR3 extends over 12 amino acids. The CDR3 sequence: CASSDRGDEQFF. The CDR3 DNA reads as TGTGCCAGCAGTGACAGGGGGGATGAGCAGTTCTTC.

J is TRBJ1-1 and V is TRBV4-2, with D maybe TRBD1 (5 bases). Germline V gene lookup returns CDR1 LGHNA and CDR2 YNFKEQ. This CDR3 spans 15 amino acids. V lost 2 bases, J lost 5 bases, and 15 bases lay in between. CDR3 in amino acids: CASSQILRGGTEAFF. As DNA, the CDR3 is TGTGCCAGCAGCCAAATACTAAGGGGAGGGACTGAAGCTTTCTTT.

This clonotype was seen a few times. The chain has TRBV6-1 and TRBJ2-2; 7 bases are shared with TRBD2. CDR3 length: 17 amino acids. V gave up 10 bases and J gave up 7 bases; unmatched junction bases: 21. Germline V gene sequence: CDR1 MNHNS, CDR2 SASEGT. The CDR3 here is CATLLLFGEGQNGELFF. Here the CDR3 DNA reads TGTGCCACCCTGCTTCTCTTTGGGGAGGGCCAGAACGGGGAGCTGTTTTTT.

This chain connects TRBV7-8 to TRBJ2-7; D perhaps matches TRBD1 (6 bases). The V gene's germline CDR1 is SGHVS and CDR2 FQNEAQ. With 5 bases removed from V and 5 bases from J, the gap between germline ends came to 13 bases. The CDR3 runs to 13 residues. The CDR3 here is CASSRPGAHEQYF. The CDR3 region has the DNA TGTGCCAGCAGCCGGCCAGGGGCCCACGAGCAGTACTTC.

This clonotype was counted only a few times. V gene TRBV4-1 combines with J gene TRBJ2-1; perhaps D is TRBD1 or TRBD2 (7 bases each). The CDR3 extends over 14 amino acids. Trimming removed 4 bases at V and 8 bases at J, with 15 bases between. Germline CDR1 MGHRA, CDR2 YSYEKL. CDR3 nucleotides: TGCGCCAGCAGCCGAGGACAGGCGGGGGATGAGCAGTTCTTC. Translating it yields CASSRGQAGDEQFF.

This clonotype was detected many times. Here the CDR3 DNA reads TGTGCCAGCAGCCCTACCGGGGTAGCGGGAGTTCACGGGGAGCTGTTTTTT. Translation gives CASSPTGVAGVHGELFF. The rearrangement joins TRBV7-8 to TRBJ2-2, with 9 positions matching TRBD2. V shed 5 bases and J 7 bases; nucleotides not matched to a gene: 14. The germline CDR1 and CDR2 sequences are SGHVS and FQNEAQ. The CDR3 has 17 residues.

This clonotype was detected only a few times. The gene calls are TRBV5-4 and TRBJ2-7; TRBD2 matches 11 bases. V dropped 4 bases and J dropped 8; count of bases not matched to a gene: 8. The germline V gene encodes CDR1 SGHNT and CDR2 YYREEE (reference sequence). The CDR3 consists of 14 residues. The chain's CDR3 is CASSVLGTSGKQYF. CDR3 DNA: TGTGCCAGCAGCGTACTTGGGACTAGCGGAAAGCAGTACTTC.

The chain uses TRBV20-1 and TRBJ2-1; TRBD1 aligns across 9 bases. Germline V gene data show CDR1 as DFQATT and CDR2 as SNEGSKA (reference sequence). Trimming removed 1 base from V and 6 bases from J; junction bases left unmatched: 4. The CDR3 totals 14 residues. The CDR3 nucleotides are TGCAGTGCTAGAGGGGGACAGGGTCGCAATGAGCAGTTCTTC. Protein: CSARGGQGRNEQFF.

This clonotype has at least ten counts. The chain recombines TRBV24-1 with TRBJ2-7; TRBD1 agrees at 9 bases. This CDR3 has 15 residues. J lost 2 bases, V lost 5 bases, and 6 bases had no gene match. From germline, CDR1 is KGHDR and CDR2 SFDVKD. CDR3 nucleotide sequence: TGTGCCACCAGTGCTGGGACAGGGAGAGCCTACGAGCAGTACTTC. Translating gives CATSAGTGRAYEQYF.

The rearrangement uses TRBV10-3 and TRBJ2-7, with a possible D match to TRBD1 (6 bases). Trimming left V 8 bases short and J 3 bases short, with 11 bases between. Germline V lookup: CDR1 ENHRY, CDR2 SYGVKD. The CDR3 totals 12 residues. In nucleotides, the CDR3 is TGTGCCATCGGGGGCCTGGTCTACGAGCAGTACTTC. Protein sequence: CAIGGLVYEQYF.

There are a few counts of this clonotype. The genes are TRBV10-3 and TRBJ1-1; D is undetermined. Deletions cut 0 bases from V and 0 bases from J, with 5 bases between. The CDR3 extends over 14 amino acids. CDR1 is ENHRY and CDR2 is SYGVKD in the germline V gene. The CDR3 here is CAISESKVNTEAFF. For the CDR3, the DNA is TGTGCCATCAGTGAGTCGAAGGTGAACACTGAAGCTTTCTTT.

This clonotype was recorded many times. The V and J genes are TRBV12-3 or TRBV12-4 and TRBJ1-6; D call uncertain. V gave up 1 base and J gave up 0 bases, with 10 bases separating them. This CDR3 is 17 amino acids long. This chain's CDR3 is CASSLGRQSSYNSPLHF. Written as DNA, the CDR3 is TGTGCCAGCAGTTTAGGACGGCAGAGCTCCTATAATTCACCCCTCCACTTT.